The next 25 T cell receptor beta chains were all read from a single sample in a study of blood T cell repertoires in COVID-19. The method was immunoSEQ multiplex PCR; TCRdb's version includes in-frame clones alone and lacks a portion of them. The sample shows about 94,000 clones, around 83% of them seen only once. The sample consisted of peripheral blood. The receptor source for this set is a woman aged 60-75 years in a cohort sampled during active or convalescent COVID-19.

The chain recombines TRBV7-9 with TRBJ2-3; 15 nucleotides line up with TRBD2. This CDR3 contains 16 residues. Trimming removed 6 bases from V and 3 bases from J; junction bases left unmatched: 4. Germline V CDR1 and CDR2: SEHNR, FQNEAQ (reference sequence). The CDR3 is CASRTGTSGGTDTQYF. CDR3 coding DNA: TGTGCCAGCAGAACCGGGACTAGCGGGGGGACAGATACGCAGTATTTT.

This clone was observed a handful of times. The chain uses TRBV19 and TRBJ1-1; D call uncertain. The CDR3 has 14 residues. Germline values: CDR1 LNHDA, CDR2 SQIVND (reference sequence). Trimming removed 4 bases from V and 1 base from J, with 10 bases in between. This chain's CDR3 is CASSNSFANTEAFF. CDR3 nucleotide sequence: TGTGCCAGTAGTAATAGCTTTGCGAACACTGAAGCTTTCTTT.

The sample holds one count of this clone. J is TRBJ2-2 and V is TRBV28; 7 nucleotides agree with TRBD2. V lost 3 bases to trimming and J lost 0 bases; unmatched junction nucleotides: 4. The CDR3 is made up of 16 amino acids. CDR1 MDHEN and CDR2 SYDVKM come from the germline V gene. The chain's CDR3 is CASSFGRGTNTGELFF. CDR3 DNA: TGTGCCAGCAGTTTCGGGCGGGGGACGAACACCGGGGAGCTGTTTTTT.

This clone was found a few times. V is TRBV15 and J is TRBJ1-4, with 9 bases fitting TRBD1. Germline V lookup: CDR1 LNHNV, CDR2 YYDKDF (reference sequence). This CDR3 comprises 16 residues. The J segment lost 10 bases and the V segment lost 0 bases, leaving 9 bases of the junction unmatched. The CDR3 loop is CATSRDVGTGSGKLFF. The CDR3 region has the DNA TGTGCCACCAGCAGAGATGTCGGGACAGGGTCGGGAAAACTGTTTTTT.

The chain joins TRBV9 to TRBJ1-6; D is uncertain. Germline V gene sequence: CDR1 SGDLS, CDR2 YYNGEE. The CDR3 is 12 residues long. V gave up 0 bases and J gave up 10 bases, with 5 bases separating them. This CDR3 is CASSVAESPLHF. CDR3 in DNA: TGTGCCAGCAGCGTAGCAGAATCACCCCTCCACTTT. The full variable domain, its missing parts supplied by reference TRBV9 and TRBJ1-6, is DSGVTQTPKHLITATGQRVTLRCSPRSGDLSVYWYQQSLDQGLQFLIQYYNGEERAKGNILERFSAQQFPDLHSELNLSSLELGDSALYFCASSVAESPLHFGNGTRLTVT.

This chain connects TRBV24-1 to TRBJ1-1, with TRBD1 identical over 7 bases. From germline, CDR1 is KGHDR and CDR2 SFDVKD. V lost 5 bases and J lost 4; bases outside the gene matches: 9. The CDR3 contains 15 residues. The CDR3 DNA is TGTGCCACCAGTGCCGCAGGGGGAAAGAGCACTGAAGCTTTCTTT. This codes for CATSAAGGKSTEAFF.

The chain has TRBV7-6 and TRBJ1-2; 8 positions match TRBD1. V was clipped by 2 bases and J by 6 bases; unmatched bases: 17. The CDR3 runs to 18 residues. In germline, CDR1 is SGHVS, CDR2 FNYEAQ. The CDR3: CASSLRGTGHRGEDGYTF. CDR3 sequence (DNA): TGTGCCAGCAGCTTACGCGGGACAGGTCACCGGGGGGAGGATGGCTACACCTTC.

In nucleotides, the CDR3 is TGCGCCAGCAGCTCTCAACCTAGGACAGGCTACACCTTC. Protein sequence: CASSSQPRTGYTF. The rearrangement joins TRBV5-1 to TRBJ1-2; a possible D gene is TRBD1 (5 bases). Germline V gene data show CDR1 as SGHRS and CDR2 as YFSETQ. The CDR3 has 13 amino acids. Trimming shortened V by 3 bases and J by 8 bases, and 14 bases separated the two germline ends.

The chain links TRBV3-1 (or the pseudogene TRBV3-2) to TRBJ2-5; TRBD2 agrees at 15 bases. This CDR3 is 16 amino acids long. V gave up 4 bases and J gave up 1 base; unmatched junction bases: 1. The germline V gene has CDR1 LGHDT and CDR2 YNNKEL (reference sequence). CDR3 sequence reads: CASSPGLAGGQETQYF. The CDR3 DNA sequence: TGTGCCAGCAGCCCGGGACTAGCGGGGGGCCAAGAGACCCAGTACTTC.

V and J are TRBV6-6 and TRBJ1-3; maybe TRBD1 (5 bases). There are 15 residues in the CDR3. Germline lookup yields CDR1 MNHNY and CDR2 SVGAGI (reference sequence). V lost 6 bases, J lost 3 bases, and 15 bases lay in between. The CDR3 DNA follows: TGTGCCAGCAGCTCCGGGGGTCTGGTTGGAAACACCATATATTTT. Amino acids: CASSSGGLVGNTIYF.

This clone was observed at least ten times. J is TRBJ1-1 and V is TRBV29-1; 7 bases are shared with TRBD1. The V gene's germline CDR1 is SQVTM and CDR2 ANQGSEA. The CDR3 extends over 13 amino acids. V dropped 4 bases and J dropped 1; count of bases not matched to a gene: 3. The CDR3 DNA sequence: TGCAGCGTTGGGGGGACAGAGAACACTGAAGCTTTCTTT. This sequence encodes CSVGGTENTEAFF.

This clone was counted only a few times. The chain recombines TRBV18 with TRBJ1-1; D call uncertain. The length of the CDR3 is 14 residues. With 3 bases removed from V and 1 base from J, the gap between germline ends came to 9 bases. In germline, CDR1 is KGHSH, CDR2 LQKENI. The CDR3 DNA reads TGTGCCAGCTCACCGCTGTTCGGGAACACTGAAGCTTTCTTT. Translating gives CASSPLFGNTEAFF.

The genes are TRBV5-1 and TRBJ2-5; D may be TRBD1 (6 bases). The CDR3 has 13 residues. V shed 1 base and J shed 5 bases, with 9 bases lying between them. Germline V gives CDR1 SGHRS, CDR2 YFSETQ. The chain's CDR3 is CASSLTGRETQYF. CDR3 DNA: TGCGCCAGCAGCTTGACAGGGCGGGAGACCCAGTACTTC.

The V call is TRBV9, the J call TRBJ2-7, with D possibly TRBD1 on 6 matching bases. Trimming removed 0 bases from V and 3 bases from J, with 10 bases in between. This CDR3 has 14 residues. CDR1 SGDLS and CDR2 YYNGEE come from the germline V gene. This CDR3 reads CASSVEGQNYEQYF. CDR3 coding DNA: TGTGCCAGCAGCGTAGAAGGACAGAACTACGAGCAGTACTTC.

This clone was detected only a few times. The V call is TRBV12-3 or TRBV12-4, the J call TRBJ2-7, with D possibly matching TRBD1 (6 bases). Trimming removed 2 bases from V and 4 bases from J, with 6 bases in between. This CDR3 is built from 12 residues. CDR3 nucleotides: TGTGCCAGCAGTTTACAGGGGTACGAGCAGTACTTC. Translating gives CASSLQGYEQYF.

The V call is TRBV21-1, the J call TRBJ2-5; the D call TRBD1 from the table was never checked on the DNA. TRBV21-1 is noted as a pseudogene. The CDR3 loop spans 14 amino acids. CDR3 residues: CASSRKGSGETQYF. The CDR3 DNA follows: TGTGCCAGCAGCAGGAAGGGGTCCGGAGAGACCCAGTACTTC.

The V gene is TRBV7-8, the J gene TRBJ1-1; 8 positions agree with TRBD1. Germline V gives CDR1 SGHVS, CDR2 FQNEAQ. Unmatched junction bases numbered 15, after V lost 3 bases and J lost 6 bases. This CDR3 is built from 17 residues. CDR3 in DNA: TGTGCCAGCAGCTTTGAACCTTACAGGGGGGGTGATCCTGAAGCTTTCTTT. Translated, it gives CASSFEPYRGGDPEAFF.

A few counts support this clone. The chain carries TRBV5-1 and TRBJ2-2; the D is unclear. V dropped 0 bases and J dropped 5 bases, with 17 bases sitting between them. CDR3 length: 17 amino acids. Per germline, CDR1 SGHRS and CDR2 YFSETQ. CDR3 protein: CASSLAVIQPQTGELFF. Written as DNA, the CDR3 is TGCGCCAGCAGCTTGGCGGTAATACAGCCACAGACCGGGGAGCTGTTTTTT.

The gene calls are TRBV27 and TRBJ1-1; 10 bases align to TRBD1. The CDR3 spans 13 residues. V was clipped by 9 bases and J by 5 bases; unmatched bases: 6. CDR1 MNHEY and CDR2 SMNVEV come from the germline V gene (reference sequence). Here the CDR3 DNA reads TGTGCCAGTAGACAGGGGGCGTTTACTGAAGCTTTCTTT. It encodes CASRQGAFTEAFF.

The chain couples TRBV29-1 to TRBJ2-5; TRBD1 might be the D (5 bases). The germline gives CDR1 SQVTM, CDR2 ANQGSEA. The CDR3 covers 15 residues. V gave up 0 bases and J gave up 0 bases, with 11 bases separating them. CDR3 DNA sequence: TGCAGCGTTGAAGATGTATACAGGAACCAAGAGACCCAGTACTTC. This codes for CSVEDVYRNQETQYF. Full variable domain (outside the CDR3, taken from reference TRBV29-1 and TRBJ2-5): SAVISQKPSRDICQRGTSLTIQCQVDSQVTMMFWYRQQPGQSLTLIATANQGSEATYESGFVIDKFPISRPNLTFSTLTVSNMSPEDSSIYLCSVEDVYRNQETQYFGPGTRLLVL.

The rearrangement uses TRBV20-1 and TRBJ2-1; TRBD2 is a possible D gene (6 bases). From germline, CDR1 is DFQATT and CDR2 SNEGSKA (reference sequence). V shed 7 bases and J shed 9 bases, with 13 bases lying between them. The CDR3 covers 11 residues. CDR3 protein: CSVQRESEQFF. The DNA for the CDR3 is TGCAGTGTGCAACGGGAGTCTGAGCAGTTCTTC.

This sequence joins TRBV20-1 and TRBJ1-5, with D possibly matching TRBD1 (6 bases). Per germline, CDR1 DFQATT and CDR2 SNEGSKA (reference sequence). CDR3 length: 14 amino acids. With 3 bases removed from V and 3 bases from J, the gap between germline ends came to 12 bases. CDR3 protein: CSASDGGANQPQHF. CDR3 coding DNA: TGCAGTGCTAGTGATGGGGGCGCCAATCAGCCCCAGCATTTT.

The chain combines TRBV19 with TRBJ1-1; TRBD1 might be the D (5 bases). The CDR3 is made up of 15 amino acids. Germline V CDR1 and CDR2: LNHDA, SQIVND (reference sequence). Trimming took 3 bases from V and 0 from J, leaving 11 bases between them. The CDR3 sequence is CASSMGGPVNTEAFF. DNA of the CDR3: TGTGCCAGTAGTATGGGGGGTCCCGTGAACACTGAAGCTTTCTTT.

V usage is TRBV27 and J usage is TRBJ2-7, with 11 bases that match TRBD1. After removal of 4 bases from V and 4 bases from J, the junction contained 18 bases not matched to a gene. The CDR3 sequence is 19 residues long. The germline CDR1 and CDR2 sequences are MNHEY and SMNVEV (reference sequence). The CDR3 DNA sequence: TGTGCCAGCAGTTCCCCGTTTTCCCTGGACAGGGGGCAATCTTACGAGCAGTACTTC. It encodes CASSSPFSLDRGQSYEQYF.

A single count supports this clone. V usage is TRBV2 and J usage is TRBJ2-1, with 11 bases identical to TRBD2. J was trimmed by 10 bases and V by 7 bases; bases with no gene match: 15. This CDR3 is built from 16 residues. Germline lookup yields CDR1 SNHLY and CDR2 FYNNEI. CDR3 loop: CASTPETSGSLREQFF. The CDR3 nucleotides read TGTGCCAGCACCCCGGAAACTAGCGGGAGTCTTCGGGAGCAGTTCTTC. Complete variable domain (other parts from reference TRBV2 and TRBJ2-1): EPEVTQTPSHQVTQMGQEVILRCVPISNHLYFYWYRQILGQKVEFLVSFYNNEISEKSEIFDDQFSVERPDGSNFTLKIRSTKLEDSAMYFCASTPETSGSLREQFFGPGTRLTVL.